This T cell receptor beta chain was sequenced during a study of response to subunit inactivated influenza vaccine. This clonotype was seen only a few times. TCRdb recomputed calls from the RT-PCR reads with MiXCR, one row per CDR3 protein. The table includes about 540,000 distinct CDR3 sequences, approximately 24% detected once. Another study also made use of these data, one on T cells expressing NK-cell markers. That source adds: cDNA encoding TCR beta was synthesized via 5'RACE template switching incorporating UMIs. All TCR beta repertoires analysed originated from sorted CD3+CD56+NKG2C+, CD3+CD56+NKG2C- and CD3+CD56-NKG2C+ T cells. Restriction of sorting to alpha-beta TCR T cells was accomplished in several experiments using an anti-gamma-delta TCR antibody. A few donors likewise had their CD3+CD56-NKG2C+ fraction led by these clonotypes.

This receptor was identified in a man aged 50-59 years who received an inactivated influenza vaccine. Source: CD4+ T cells sorted from PBMCs, taken 11 to 12 days after vaccination.

CDR3 sequence (DNA): TGCGCCAGCAGCTCAGGACCAGAGGACGAGCAGTACTTC. As protein: CASSSGPEDEQYF. The rearrangement uses TRBV5-1 and TRBJ2-7, with D uncertain. Trimming took 3 bases from V and 5 from J, leaving 12 bases between them. Germline CDR1 and CDR2: SGHRS and YFSETQ. The CDR3 length is 13 residues.